The 32 T cell receptor beta chains in this list originate from one sample, sequenced in a study of T-cell reconstitution after alpha-beta-depleted transplantation in children. Molecular barcoding with unique molecular identifiers was used for the TCRbeta library. Using its own MiXCR run on the PCR reads, TCRdb lists one record per CDR3 protein. The repertoire holds about 830,000 distinct CDR3 sequences, with less than 20% as singletons. Sequencing was performed on PBMCs, mostly from graft donor cells, taken 360 days after TCRalphabeta/CD19-depleted stem cell transplant. The receptors originated from a male patient between 5 and 17 years old who had a stem cell transplant for acute lymphoblastic leukemia, so the T cells may come from the graft donor.

This clonotype has just a few counts. The chain employs TRBV6-5 and TRBJ1-2; a weak D match, TRBD1 (6 bases). The CDR3 runs to 16 residues. Trimming stripped 4 bases from V and 6 bases from J, with 21 bases between. Germline V lookup: CDR1 MNHEY, CDR2 SVGAGI. The CDR3 spells CASSSNRVPYLDGYTF. Written as DNA, the CDR3 is TGTGCCAGCAGTTCTAACAGGGTCCCCTATTTGGATGGCTACACCTTC.

Many counts were recorded for this clonotype. The V and J genes are TRBV2 and TRBJ2-7, with D unclear. With 6 bases removed from V and 1 base from J, the gap between germline ends came to 7 bases. The germline CDR1 and CDR2 sequences are SNHLY and FYNNEI. The CDR3 is 12 amino acids. CDR3 nucleotides: TGTGCCAGCAGGGACCGATCCTACGAGCAGTACTTC. Residues: CASRDRSYEQYF.

V is TRBV4-1 and J is TRBJ2-6; D possibly uses TRBD1 or TRBD2 (5 bases each). The V end lost 4 bases, the J end lost 0 bases, and 19 bases lay between the germline ends. This CDR3 spans 19 amino acids. Per germline, CDR1 MGHRA and CDR2 YSYEKL. The CDR3: CASSLLPGPLSSGANVLTF. The CDR3 DNA follows: TGCGCCAGCAGCCTACTTCCGGGACCCTTAAGCTCTGGGGCCAACGTCCTGACTTTC.

This clonotype turned up a few times. The chain links TRBV29-1 to TRBJ2-7, with D perhaps TRBD1 (6 bases). Trimming cost V 8 bases and J 6 bases, with 17 bases left between them. CDR3 length: 12 residues. Germline V CDR1 and CDR2: SQVTM, ANQGSEA. The CDR3 sequence is CSPRAGVREQYF. CDR3 DNA sequence: TGCAGCCCTAGGGCAGGGGTCCGCGAGCAGTACTTC.

This chain joins TRBV7-2 and TRBJ2-1; 7 bases are a match to TRBD2. Germline V gene lookup returns CDR1 SGHTA and CDR2 FQGNSA. This CDR3 contains 15 residues. The V and J ends lost 7 bases and 4 bases, in that order; junction bases with no gene match: 10. CDR3 in amino acids: CASTLGSGNYNEQFF. In DNA form, the CDR3 reads TGTGCCAGCACCCTGGGGAGCGGGAATTACAATGAGCAGTTCTTC.

Regarding this clonotype: The junction departs from germline at one end; a sequencing error may be responsible. The rearrangement joins TRBV3-1 to TRBJ2-3; 12 bases are shared with TRBD2. The CDR3 covers 19 residues. Germline lookup yields CDR1 LGHDT and CDR2 YNNKEL (reference sequence). CDR3 in amino acids: CASTQVLAGGVVSTDTQYF. In DNA form, the CDR3 reads TGTGCCAGCACCCAAGTACTAGCGGGAGGAGTGGTGAGCACAGATACGCAGTATTTT.

In this sample, this clonotype turned up many times. V and J are TRBV15 and TRBJ2-7; D not certain. The CDR3 covers 11 residues. The V end lost 3 bases, the J end lost 3 bases, and 3 bases lay between the germline ends. The germline V gene encodes CDR1 LNHNV and CDR2 YYDKDF (reference sequence). The CDR3 coding sequence is TGTGCCACCAGCAGCAGCTACGAGCAGTACTTC. Residues: CATSSSYEQYF.

This clonotype has only a few counts. V usage is TRBV24-1 and J usage is TRBJ2-5, with no clear D. Germline assignment: CDR1 KGHDR and CDR2 SFDVKD. The CDR3 is made up of 13 amino acids. V lost 4 bases and J lost 6, with 11 bases in between. CDR3 in amino acids: CATSDWRSKTQYF. The CDR3 nucleotides read TGTGCCACCAGTGACTGGCGTAGCAAGACCCAGTACTTC.

This clonotype was observed a few times. The genes are TRBV14 and TRBJ2-1; D not certain. CDR3 size: 17 residues. CDR1 is SGHDN, CDR2 FVKESK, per germline. Trimming shortened V by 4 bases and J by 2 bases, and 18 bases separated the two germline ends. CDR3 DNA: TGTGCCAGCAGCCTTGTCCCTTGGATGGGGACCTACAATGAGCAGTTCTTC. Translating it yields CASSLVPWMGTYNEQFF.

This clonotype was seen a few times. The chain uses TRBV20-1 and TRBJ1-2, with 11 bases identical to TRBD1. Germline V gene lookup returns CDR1 DFQATT and CDR2 SNEGSKA (reference sequence). CDR3 size: 15 residues. The junction had 13 bases not matched to a gene; V was cut back by 5 bases and J by 8 bases. CDR3 sequence reads: CSALAPGTGGRGYTF. The DNA for the CDR3 is TGCAGTGCTTTAGCCCCCGGGACAGGGGGAAGAGGCTACACCTTC.

V gene TRBV27 combines with J gene TRBJ1-2, with TRBD1 matching over 8 bases. The CDR3 contains 17 residues. Germline-derived CDR1 and CDR2 are MNHEY and SMNVEV (reference sequence). The ends lost 4 bases at V and 4 bases at J; junction bases unmatched: 14. CDR3 amino acids: CASSSRTGRSSVYGYTF. The CDR3, as DNA: TGTGCCAGCAGTTCTCGGACAGGGAGATCCTCTGTCTATGGCTACACCTTC.

There are many counts of this clonotype. The chain carries TRBV4-1 and TRBJ2-7; D may be TRBD2 (6 bases). V was cut by 1 base and J by 0 bases, with 13 bases left in between. This CDR3 has 16 amino acids. Germline V gene data show CDR1 as MGHRA and CDR2 as YSYEKL. The CDR3 spells CASSQGIQRASYEQYF. The DNA for the CDR3 is TGCGCCAGCAGCCAAGGGATACAGCGGGCCTCCTACGAGCAGTACTTC.

V is TRBV25-1 and J is TRBJ2-7; D might be TRBD1 (5 bases). In germline, CDR1 is MGHDK, CDR2 SYGVNS. This CDR3 comprises 11 residues. V lost 11 bases and J 3 bases, leaving 11 bases between the germline ends. The CDR3 reads CAARQGYEQYF. The CDR3 DNA reads TGTGCCGCAAGGCAGGGCTACGAGCAGTACTTC.

This chain uses TRBV12-3 or TRBV12-4 with TRBJ2-5; tentatively, D is TRBD2 (6 bases). Trimming removed 6 bases from V and 4 bases from J, with 21 bases in between. The CDR3 spans 16 residues. The CDR3 spells CASSLLVGGPGETQYF. CDR3 sequence (DNA): TGTGCCAGCAGCCTGCTGGTCGGAGGGCCGGGAGAGACCCAGTACTTC.

There are a few counts of this clonotype. J is TRBJ2-1 and V is TRBV5-5; 7 positions agree with TRBD2. The CDR3 consists of 18 residues. V lost 0 bases and J lost 3; bases outside the gene matches: 12. CDR1 and CDR2 from the germline V gene are SGHKS and YYEKEE (reference sequence). In nucleotides, the CDR3 is TGTGCCAGCAGCTTGGTCGGCAGCGGGAAGGCTAACTACAATGAGCAGTTCTTC. This gives the protein CASSLVGSGKANYNEQFF. The full variable domain, completed using reference TRBV5-5 and TRBJ2-1, is DAGVTQSPTHLIKTRGQQVTLRCSPISGHKSVSWYQQVLGQGPQFIFQYYEKEERGRGNFPDRFSARQFPNYSSELNVNALLLGDSALYLCASSLVGSGKANYNEQFFGPGTRLTVL.

V usage is TRBV5-1 and J usage is TRBJ2-5, with 12 bases that match TRBD2. This CDR3 is 16 amino acids long. J gave up 4 bases and V 3 bases, and 7 bases lay outside the gene matches. Germline-derived CDR1 and CDR2 are SGHRS and YFSETQ. The CDR3 reads CASSSLAGGPRETQYF. CDR3 in DNA: TGCGCCAGCAGCTCTCTAGCGGGAGGGCCTAGAGAGACCCAGTACTTC.

This clonotype has just a few counts. This chain links TRBV7-9 with TRBJ2-5, with D perhaps TRBD1 (5 bases). Germline assignment: CDR1 SEHNR and CDR2 FQNEAQ (reference sequence). The CDR3 has 13 residues. V lost 9 bases and J lost 1, with 12 bases in between. The CDR3 sequence: CASVPDIQETQYF. In DNA, the CDR3 is TGTGCCAGTGTACCGGACATCCAAGAGACCCAGTACTTC. The entire variable domain, with the rest obtained from reference TRBV7-9 and TRBJ2-5, is as follows: DTGVSQNPRHKITKRGQNVTFRCDPISEHNRLYWYRQTLGQGPEFLTYFQNEAQLEKSRLLSDRFSAERPKGSFSTLEIQRTEQGDSAMYLCASVPDIQETQYFGPGTRLLVL.

This clonotype was picked up a small number of times. The chain employs TRBV6-1 and TRBJ2-5, with TRBD2 matching over 11 bases. Germline values: CDR1 MNHNS, CDR2 SASEGT. V shed 7 bases and J 1 base; nucleotides not matched to a gene: 8. This CDR3 contains 16 residues. In nucleotides, the CDR3 is TGTGCCAGCAACCTCGGGACTAGCGGATCCCAAGAGACCCAGTACTTC. Its translation: CASNLGTSGSQETQYF.

Comments on this clonotype: A much bigger clone sits one base away, suggesting this may be a read error. Because the CDR3 is missing its conserved closing phenylalanine or tryptophan, this is likely a read error. The CDR3 coding sequence is TGTGCCAGCAGCTTAGACCCTTCTTACAATGAGCAGTTCCTC. This codes for CASSLDPSYNEQFL. The chain recombines TRBV11-2 with TRBJ2-1; D is unclear. Germline assignment: CDR1 SGHAT and CDR2 FQNNGV. With 0 bases removed from V and 4 bases from J, the gap between germline ends came to 7 bases. This CDR3 spans 14 amino acids.

This clonotype was observed a few times. The chain is built from TRBV18 and TRBJ2-3; 9 nucleotides line up with TRBD1. The length of the CDR3 is 16 residues. Losses at the gene ends were 6 bases for V and 2 bases for J; bases not matched to a gene: 9. The V gene's germline CDR1 is KGHSH and CDR2 LQKENI. CDR3 amino acids: CASSPGQGVNTDTQYF. The CDR3 DNA reads as TGTGCCAGCTCTCCGGGACAGGGCGTCAACACAGATACGCAGTATTTT. The full variable domain, its missing parts supplied by reference TRBV18 and TRBJ2-3, is NAGVMQNPRHLVRRRGQEARLRCSPMKGHSHVYWYRQLPEEGLKFMVYLQKENIIDESGMPKERFSAEFPKEGPSILRIQQVVRGDSAAYFCASSPGQGVNTDTQYFGPGTRLTVL.

The V call is TRBV14, the J call TRBJ2-5; TRBD1 aligns across 9 bases. V dropped 4 bases and J dropped 2; count of bases not matched to a gene: 5. The germline gives CDR1 SGHDN, CDR2 FVKESK. This CDR3 contains 15 residues. CDR3 loop: CASSLGTGWQETQYF. The CDR3 region has the DNA TGTGCCAGCAGCCTCGGGACAGGGTGGCAAGAGACCCAGTACTTC.

In this sample, this clonotype turned up many times. The chain couples TRBV4-2 to TRBJ2-2, with 10 positions matching TRBD2. V trimming: 4 bases; J trimming: 7 bases; junction bases outside the gene matches: 6. The germline V gene has CDR1 LGHNA and CDR2 YNFKEQ. The CDR3 totals 15 residues. Here the CDR3 reads CASSPEREGIGELFF. The CDR3 DNA sequence: TGTGCCAGCAGCCCCGAGCGGGAGGGGATCGGGGAGCTGTTTTTT.

V is TRBV7-9 and J is TRBJ2-5, with 10 bases fitting TRBD2. Germline trimming cut 3 bases from V and 2 bases from J; bases unmatched to any gene: 6. CDR3 length: 16 residues. Germline V gives CDR1 SEHNR, CDR2 FQNEAQ (reference sequence). The CDR3 bases are TGTGCCAGCAGCTTCTTAGCGGGAGGTCAACAAGAGACCCAGTACTTC. This sequence encodes CASSFLAGGQQETQYF.

This clonotype has more than one count but fewer than ten. This chain uses TRBV11-2 with TRBJ2-3; D not resolved. This CDR3 contains 15 residues. CDR1 and CDR2 (germline): SGHAT, FQNNGV. V lost 4 bases and J 2 bases, leaving 13 bases between the germline ends. CDR3 residues: CASSSKVRNTDTQYF. The CDR3 DNA is TGTGCCAGCAGCTCCAAGGTCCGAAACACAGATACGCAGTATTTT.

The rearrangement joins TRBV21-1 to TRBJ2-5. TRBV21-1 represents a pseudogene. The CDR3 length is 17 residues. The CDR3: CASSKAEPIGHQETQYF. The DNA of the CDR3 is TGTGCCAGCAGCAAAGCCGAACCCATAGGACACCAAGAGACCCAGTACTTC.

This clonotype was observed a single time. The rearrangement joins TRBV4-1 to TRBJ2-7, with 12 nucleotides matching TRBD2. The CDR3 totals 15 residues. V was clipped by 2 bases and J by 7 bases; unmatched bases: 6. From germline, CDR1 is MGHRA and CDR2 YSYEKL. The CDR3 is CASSQLLTSGREQYF. In DNA form, the CDR3 reads TGCGCCAGCAGCCAACTTCTGACTAGCGGGAGAGAGCAGTACTTC.

The chain has TRBV5-1 and TRBJ2-1; D may match TRBD1 or TRBD2 (5 bases each). Between the trimmed V and J ends, which lost 4 bases and 10 bases, there was a span of 18 bases. From germline, CDR1 is SGHRS and CDR2 YFSETQ. CDR3 length: 14 residues. CDR3 sequence: CASSPGDRATEQFF. CDR3 sequence (DNA): TGCGCCAGCAGCCCCGGGGACCGGGCTACGGAGCAGTTCTTC.

V usage is TRBV9 and J usage is TRBJ2-5; 7 nucleotides align to TRBD2. There are 14 residues in the CDR3. J gave up 2 bases and V 3 bases, and 4 bases lay outside the gene matches. Germline values: CDR1 SGDLS, CDR2 YYNGEE. DNA of the CDR3: TGTGCCAGCAGCGCCACTAGCGTACAAGAGACCCAGTACTTC. Translated: CASSATSVQETQYF.

This clonotype was counted a few times. The V gene is TRBV12-3 or TRBV12-4, the J gene TRBJ1-5, with 8 bases identical to TRBD1. The CDR3 totals 15 residues. V lost 3 bases to trimming and J lost 5 bases; unmatched junction nucleotides: 6. The CDR3 region is CASSFVARGHQPQHF. CDR3 nucleotides: TGTGCCAGCAGTTTTGTAGCCAGGGGGCATCAGCCCCAGCATTTT.

The chain joins TRBV18 to TRBJ2-7; TRBD2 agrees at 9 bases. The CDR3 spans 15 residues. The V and J ends lost 3 bases and 2 bases, in that order; junction bases with no gene match: 5. In germline, CDR1 is KGHSH, CDR2 LQKENI. CDR3 in amino acids: CASSPLPSGAYEQYF. CDR3 DNA: TGTGCCAGCTCACCTCTCCCTAGCGGGGCCTACGAGCAGTACTTC.

This clonotype was picked up a small number of times. The chain combines TRBV5-1 with TRBJ2-1, with D unresolved. Germline lookup yields CDR1 SGHRS and CDR2 YFSETQ. Trimming took off 3 bases at V and 5 bases at J, with 12 bases between the two ends. The CDR3 has 14 residues. The chain's CDR3 is CASSWSAQNNEQFF. The CDR3 nucleotides read TGCGCCAGCAGCTGGTCGGCCCAAAACAATGAGCAGTTCTTC.

A few counts support this clonotype. The chain links TRBV29-1 to TRBJ2-7, with D perhaps matching TRBD2 (6 bases). Trimming removed 3 bases at V and 5 bases at J, with 14 bases between. Germline V gene sequence: CDR1 SQVTM, CDR2 ANQGSEA. The CDR3 loop spans 13 amino acids. The CDR3 is CSVEGGGVHEQYF. The DNA for the CDR3 is TGCAGCGTTGAGGGCGGCGGGGTCCACGAGCAGTACTTC.